This passage covers 7 T cell receptor beta chains from one sample sequenced in a study of identical twins. TCRdb ran MiXCR on the 5' RACE reads and lists one entry per CDR3 protein. The sample carries about 250,000 distinct CDR3 sequences, more than 12% recorded once. The sequenced sample was memory (CD45RO+) T cells sorted from blood. The receptors derive from a young woman in good health.

A few counts support this clonotype. V and J are TRBV5-1 and TRBJ2-1, with D tentatively TRBD1 (5 bases). Germline CDR1 reads SGHRS; CDR2 reads YFSETQ. CDR3 length equals 16 residues. The germline V and J ends were trimmed by 3 bases and 0 bases, with 13 bases remaining between them. The CDR3 region is CASSWSPRASYNEQFF. DNA for the CDR3: TGCGCCAGCAGCTGGTCCCCCAGGGCCTCCTACAATGAGCAGTTCTTC.

At least ten counts were recorded for this clonotype. This chain links TRBV5-1 with TRBJ1-1, with 8 bases matching TRBD1. Germline V gives CDR1 SGHRS, CDR2 YFSETQ. The CDR3 totals 14 residues. Losses at the gene ends were 4 bases for V and 4 bases for J; bases not matched to a gene: 6. The CDR3 loop reads CASSPGTGLTEAFF. The CDR3 nucleotides are TGCGCCAGCAGCCCCGGGACAGGTCTCACTGAAGCTTTCTTT.

This clonotype was counted ten times or more. The chain joins TRBV12-5 to TRBJ1-1; 7 positions agree with TRBD1. The V and J ends lost 3 bases and 10 bases, in that order; junction bases with no gene match: 8. The length of the CDR3 is 13 residues. From germline, CDR1 is LGHNT and CDR2 FRNRAP. CDR3 coding DNA: TGTGCTAGTGGTTTATCTGAGGGGGCTTCAGCTTTCTTT. Its translation is CASGLSEGASAFF.

CDR3 nucleotides: TGTGCCAGCAGCTTTTTGTCGAGCGGCCCCTACGAGCAGTACTTC. Translation gives CASSFLSSGPYEQYF. The genes are TRBV7-8 and TRBJ2-7; D is possibly TRBD2 (5 bases). The CDR3 length is 15 residues. The germline V gene encodes CDR1 SGHVS and CDR2 FQNEAQ. V lost 3 bases and J 2 bases, leaving 14 bases between the germline ends.

In this sample, this clonotype turned up a few times. This chain links TRBV5-1 with TRBJ1-1; possible D gene TRBD1, 6 bases. Germline V CDR1 and CDR2: SGHRS, YFSETQ. CDR3 length: 17 residues. V lost 4 bases, J lost 1 base, and 20 bases lay in between. The CDR3: CASSRGGGQLRNTEAFF. In nucleotides, the CDR3 is TGCGCCAGCAGCCGCGGGGGGGGCCAACTCAGGAACACTGAAGCTTTCTTT.

The sample holds a few counts of this clonotype. The chain uses TRBV5-1 and TRBJ1-4; D perhaps matches TRBD1 (5 bases). Trimming left V 4 bases short and J 7 bases short, with 14 bases between. CDR3 length equals 14 residues. Germline CDR1 is SGHRS and CDR2 is YFSETQ. In DNA, the CDR3 is TGCGCCAGCAGCCTGGGGGAGGGGCGTGAAAAACTGTTTTTT. It is translated as CASSLGEGREKLFF.

The chain carries TRBV20-1 and TRBJ1-1, with TRBD1 as a possible D gene (6 bases). Trimming shortened V by 5 bases and J by 1 base, and 11 bases separated the two germline ends. Germline CDR1 DFQATT, CDR2 SNEGSKA (reference sequence). This CDR3 contains 13 residues. The CDR3 region is CSAGRTENTEAFF. The CDR3 nucleotides are TGCAGTGCTGGTCGGACAGAGAACACTGAAGCTTTCTTT.